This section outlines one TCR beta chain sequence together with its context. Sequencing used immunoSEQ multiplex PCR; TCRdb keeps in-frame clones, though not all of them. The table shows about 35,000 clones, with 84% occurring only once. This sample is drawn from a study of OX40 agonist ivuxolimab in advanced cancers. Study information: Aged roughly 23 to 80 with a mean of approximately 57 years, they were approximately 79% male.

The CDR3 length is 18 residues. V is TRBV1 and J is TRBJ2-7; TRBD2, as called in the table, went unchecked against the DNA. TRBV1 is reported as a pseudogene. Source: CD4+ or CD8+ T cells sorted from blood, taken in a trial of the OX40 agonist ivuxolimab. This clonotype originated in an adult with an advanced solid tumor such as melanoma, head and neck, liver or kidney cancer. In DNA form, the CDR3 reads TGCACCAGCAGCCAAGAACCTAGCGGGGGGGCCGGGATGTACGAGCAGTACTTC. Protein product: CTSSQEPSGGAGMYEQYF.